This T cell receptor (beta chain) was captured by sequencing in a study of vaccination effects on CD4 cells after COVID-19. Germline V gives CDR1 SGHDT, CDR2 YYEEEE. Trimming at V came to 2 bases and at J to 3 bases, leaving 8 bases not matched to a gene. This CDR3 is 16 amino acids long. This clone was seen more than once but under ten times. Its antigen is not known. This table comes from immunoSEQ multiplex PCR, and its TCRdb copy is limited to in-frame clones, with some not included. The table lists approximately 30,000 clones, more than 60% of them singletons, with under 35% in the top ten. Ahead of sequencing, the ViraFEST assay grew antigen-specific CD4+ T cells using viral peptide pools. The culture ran for about 10 days, and then CD4+ T cells were isolated. This individual tested PCR-positive for SARS-CoV-2 infection between March and December 2020.

The TCR comes from a human donor who had a prior SARS-CoV-2 infection. The sequencing used CD4+ T cells from PBMCs cultured with a peptide pool, collected before COVID-19 vaccination. The chain is built from TRBV5-6 and TRBJ2-1; TRBD1 matches 7 bases. In nucleotides, the CDR3 is TGTGCCAGCAGCTTTACAGGGGCGAATATCTACAATGAGCAGTTCTTC. This gives the protein CASSFTGANIYNEQFF.